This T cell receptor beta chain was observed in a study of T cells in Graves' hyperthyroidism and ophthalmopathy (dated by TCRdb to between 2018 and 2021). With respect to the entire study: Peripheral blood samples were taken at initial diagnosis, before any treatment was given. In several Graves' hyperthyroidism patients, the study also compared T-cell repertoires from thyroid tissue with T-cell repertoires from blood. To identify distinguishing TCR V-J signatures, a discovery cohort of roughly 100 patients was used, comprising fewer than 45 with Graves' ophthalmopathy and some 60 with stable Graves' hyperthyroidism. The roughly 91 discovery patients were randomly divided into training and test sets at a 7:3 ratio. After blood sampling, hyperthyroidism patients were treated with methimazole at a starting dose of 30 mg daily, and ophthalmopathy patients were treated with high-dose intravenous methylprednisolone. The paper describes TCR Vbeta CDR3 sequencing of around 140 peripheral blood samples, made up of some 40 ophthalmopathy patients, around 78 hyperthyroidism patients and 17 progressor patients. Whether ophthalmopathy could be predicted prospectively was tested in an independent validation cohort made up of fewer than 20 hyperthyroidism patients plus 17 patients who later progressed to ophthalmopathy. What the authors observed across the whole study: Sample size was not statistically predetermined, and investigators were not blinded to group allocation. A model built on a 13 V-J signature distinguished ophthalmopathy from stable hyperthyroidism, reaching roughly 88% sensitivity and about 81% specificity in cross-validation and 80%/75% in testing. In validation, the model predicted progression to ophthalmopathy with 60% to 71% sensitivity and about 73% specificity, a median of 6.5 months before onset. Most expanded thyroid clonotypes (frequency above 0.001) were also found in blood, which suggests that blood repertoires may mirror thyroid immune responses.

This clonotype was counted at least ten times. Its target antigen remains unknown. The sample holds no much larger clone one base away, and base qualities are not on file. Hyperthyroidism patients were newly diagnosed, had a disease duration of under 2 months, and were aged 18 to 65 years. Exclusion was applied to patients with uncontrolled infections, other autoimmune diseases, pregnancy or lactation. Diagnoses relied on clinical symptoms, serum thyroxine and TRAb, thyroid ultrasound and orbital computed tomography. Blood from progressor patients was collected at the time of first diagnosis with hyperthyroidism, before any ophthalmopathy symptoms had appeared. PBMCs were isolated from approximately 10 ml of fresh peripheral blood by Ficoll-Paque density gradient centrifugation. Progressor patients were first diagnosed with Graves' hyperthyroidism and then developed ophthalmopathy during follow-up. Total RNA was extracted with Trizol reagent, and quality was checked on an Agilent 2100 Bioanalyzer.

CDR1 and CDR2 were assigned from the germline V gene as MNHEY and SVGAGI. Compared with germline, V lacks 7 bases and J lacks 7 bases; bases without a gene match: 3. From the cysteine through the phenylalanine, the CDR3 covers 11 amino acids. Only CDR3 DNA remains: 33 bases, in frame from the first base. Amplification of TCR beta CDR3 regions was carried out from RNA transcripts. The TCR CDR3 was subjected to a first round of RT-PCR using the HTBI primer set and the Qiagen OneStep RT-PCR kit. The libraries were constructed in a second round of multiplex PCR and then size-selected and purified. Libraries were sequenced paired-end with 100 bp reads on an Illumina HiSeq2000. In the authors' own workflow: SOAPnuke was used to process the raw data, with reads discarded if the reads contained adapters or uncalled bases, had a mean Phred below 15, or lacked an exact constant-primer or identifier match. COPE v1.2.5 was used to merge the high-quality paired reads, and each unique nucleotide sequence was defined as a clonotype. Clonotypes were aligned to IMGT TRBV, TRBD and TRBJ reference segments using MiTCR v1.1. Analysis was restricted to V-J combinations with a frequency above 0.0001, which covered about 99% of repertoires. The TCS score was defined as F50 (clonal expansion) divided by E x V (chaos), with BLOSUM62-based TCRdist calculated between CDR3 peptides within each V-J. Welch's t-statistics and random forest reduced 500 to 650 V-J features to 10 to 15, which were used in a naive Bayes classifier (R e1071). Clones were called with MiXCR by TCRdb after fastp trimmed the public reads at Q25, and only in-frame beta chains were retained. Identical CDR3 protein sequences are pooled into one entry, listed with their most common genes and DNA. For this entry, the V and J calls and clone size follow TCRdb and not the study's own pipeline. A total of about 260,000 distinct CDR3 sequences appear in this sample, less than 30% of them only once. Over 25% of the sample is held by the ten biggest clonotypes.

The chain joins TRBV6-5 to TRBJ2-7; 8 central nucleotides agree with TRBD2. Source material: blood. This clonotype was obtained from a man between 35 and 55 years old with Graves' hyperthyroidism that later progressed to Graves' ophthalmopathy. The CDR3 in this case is CASKGGGEQYF. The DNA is TGTGCCAGCAAAGGCGGGGGGGAGCAGTACTTC.